The 14 T cell receptor beta chains listed next were all sequenced from one sample in a study of cytomegalovirus exposure and HLA in healthy donors. The study ran its PCR with 60 Vbeta and 13 Jbeta primers. Sequenced by immunoSEQ multiplex PCR; TCRdb stores in-frame clones only, minus some. The sample lists roughly 200,000 clones; roughly 73% were seen once. Sequenced: PBMCs. All receptors derive from a woman under 40 in good health and CMV-seronegative.

V is TRBV9 and J is TRBJ2-1, with 7 bases lining up with TRBD2. The V and J ends lost 4 bases and 5 bases, in that order; junction bases with no gene match: 12. CDR3 length: 16 residues. Germline assignment: CDR1 SGDLS and CDR2 YYNGEE. Written as DNA, the CDR3 is TGTGCCAGCAGCTTCAGAGCTAGCGGAGAGAACAATGAGCAGTTCTTC. It yields the protein CASSFRASGENNEQFF.

This clone has only a few counts. The chain is built from TRBV2 and TRBJ2-5; the D gene is possibly TRBD2 (5 bases). V was cut by 3 bases and J by 4 bases, with 18 bases left in between. CDR3 length: 16 amino acids. CDR1 and CDR2 from the germline V gene are SNHLY and FYNNEI. Here the CDR3 reads CASSEERSMWGETQYF. Here the CDR3 DNA reads TGTGCCAGCAGTGAGGAGCGGAGTATGTGGGGAGAGACCCAGTACTTC. Using reference TRBV2 and TRBJ2-5 for the parts outside the CDR3, the full variable domain is EPEVTQTPSHQVTQMGQEVILRCVPISNHLYFYWYRQILGQKVEFLVSFYNNEISEKSEIFDDQFSVERPDGSNFTLKIRSTKLEDSAMYFCASSEERSMWGETQYFGPGTRLLVL.

The rearrangement links TRBV9 to TRBJ2-1; D uncertain. CDR1 is SGDLS, CDR2 YYNGEE, per germline. The CDR3 is 14 residues long. Deletions cut 1 base from V and 4 bases from J, with 9 bases between. The CDR3 loop is CASSVRRYYNEQFF. The CDR3, as DNA: TGTGCCAGCAGCGTAAGGCGGTATTACAATGAGCAGTTCTTC.

This clone was seen just once. V is TRBV4-3 and J is TRBJ2-3; 12 bases line up with TRBD2. The junction had 7 bases not matched to a gene; V was cut back by 0 bases and J by 3 bases. This CDR3 has 18 amino acids. Germline V gives CDR1 LGHNA, CDR2 YSLEER. CDR3 residues: CASSQDGTSGYSTDTQYF. The CDR3 bases are TGCGCCAGCAGCCAAGATGGGACTAGCGGGTATTCGACAGATACGCAGTATTTT.

The chain joins TRBV6-4 to TRBJ1-2; 11 positions match TRBD1. V was clipped by 10 bases and J by 5 bases; unmatched bases: 12. This CDR3 has 15 amino acids. Germline V CDR1 and CDR2: MRHNA, SNTAGT. CDR3 sequence reads: CATPEDRGQVYGYTF. The CDR3 DNA reads as TGTGCCACCCCTGAGGACAGGGGGCAAGTGTATGGCTACACCTTC.

The V gene is TRBV7-8, the J gene TRBJ1-4; TRBD1 matches 7 bases. V lost 3 bases and J lost 4; bases outside the gene matches: 5. The germline CDR1 and CDR2 sequences are SGHVS and FQNEAQ. CDR3 length: 15 residues. CDR3 bases: TGTGCCAGCAGCTTGGGGACAGTCCTTAATGAAAAACTGTTTTTT. It translates to CASSLGTVLNEKLFF.

V and J are TRBV18 and TRBJ2-3; possible D gene TRBD2, 6 bases. Germline-derived CDR1 and CDR2 are KGHSH and LQKENI. The V end was cut by 4 bases, the J end by 1 base, with 9 bases between. CDR3 length: 14 residues. The CDR3 loop is CASSQIAGTDTQYF. In DNA form, the CDR3 reads TGTGCCAGCTCACAAATAGCGGGCACAGATACGCAGTATTTT.

This rearrangement joins TRBV4-1 to TRBJ1-4, with 12 positions matching TRBD1. The CDR3 runs to 20 residues. Germline trimming cut 1 base from V and 7 bases from J; bases unmatched to any gene: 16. CDR1 MGHRA and CDR2 YSYEKL come from the germline V gene. The CDR3 region is CASSQVWAGTGGTFGEKLFF. The CDR3 region has the DNA TGCGCCAGCAGCCAAGTCTGGGCCGGGACAGGGGGCACTTTCGGTGAAAAACTGTTTTTT.

This rearrangement joins TRBV4-1 to TRBJ2-3; TRBD2 matches 9 bases. Germline CDR1 is MGHRA and CDR2 is YSYEKL. The CDR3 has 16 residues. Germline trimming cut 2 bases from V and 2 bases from J; bases unmatched to any gene: 5. DNA for the CDR3: TGCGCCAGCAGCCAATACGCTAGCGGGATCACAGATACGCAGTATTTT. Amino acid sequence: CASSQYASGITDTQYF.

The CDR3 DNA sequence: TGCAGCGTTCGAGAGCTGAACACCGGGGAGCTGTTTTTT. Its translation is CSVRELNTGELFF. This chain links TRBV29-1 with TRBJ2-2, with no clear D. Germline loops: CDR1 SQVTM, CDR2 ANQGSEA. This CDR3 region has 13 residues. V shed 5 bases and J shed 1 base, with 8 bases lying between them.

This clone was found once. This chain links TRBV19 with TRBJ1-6, with 7 bases that match TRBD1. From germline, CDR1 is LNHDA and CDR2 SQIVND (reference sequence). The V gene end was trimmed by 7 bases and the J gene end by 7 bases; junction bases not matched to a gene: 10. The CDR3 has 15 amino acids. The chain's CDR3 is CASKDRVSDNSPLHF. In DNA, the CDR3 is TGTGCCAGTAAAGACAGGGTTTCGGACAATTCACCCCTCCACTTT.

The chain recombines TRBV5-8 with TRBJ1-1; D is uncertain. Germline CDR1 SGHTS, CDR2 YDEGEE. V was shortened by 1 base and J by 5 bases, with 12 bases between the two germline ends. The CDR3 is 14 residues long. The CDR3 reads CASSLWSRSTEAFF. The DNA for the CDR3 is TGTGCCAGCAGCTTGTGGTCCAGGTCTACTGAAGCTTTCTTT.

The chain links TRBV2 to TRBJ1-1; D may be TRBD1 (5 bases). The CDR3 contains 13 residues. V was cut by 5 bases and J by 6 bases, with 13 bases left in between. Germline V gene lookup returns CDR1 SNHLY and CDR2 FYNNEI. The CDR3 region is CASSRTRIAEAFF. CDR3 nucleotides: TGTGCCAGCAGTAGGACAAGGATCGCTGAAGCTTTCTTT.

The chain joins TRBV6-5 to TRBJ1-1; the match to TRBD1 covers 7 bases. Per the germline V gene, CDR1 is MNHEY and CDR2 is SVGAGI. Trimming took 5 bases from V and 6 from J; bases not matched to a gene: 12. This CDR3 has 15 residues. This chain's CDR3 is CASSTGAGFGAEAFF. CDR3 bases: TGTGCCAGCAGTACAGGGGCGGGGTTTGGCGCTGAAGCTTTCTTT.